The 2 T cell receptor beta chains in this list originate from one sample, sequenced in a study of cytomegalovirus exposure and HLA in healthy donors. Produced via immunoSEQ multiplex PCR; TCRdb's table is partial and in-frame only. The data hold about 120,000 clones, with 88% observed a single time. Sequencing was done on a sample of PBMCs. The receptors stem from a woman in her 30s in good health and CMV-seropositive.

This clone was counted once. J is TRBJ1-2 and V is TRBV19; 11 nucleotides align to TRBD1. Looked up from germline, CDR1 is LNHDA and CDR2 is SQIVND (reference sequence). This CDR3 is 13 amino acids long. V lost 4 bases to trimming and J lost 8 bases; unmatched junction nucleotides: 3. The CDR3 protein is CASSTRTGGGYTF. The CDR3 DNA sequence: TGTGCCAGTAGTACCCGGACAGGGGGCGGCTACACCTTC.

This rearrangement joins TRBV5-4 to TRBJ2-7; D is undetermined. CDR1 is SGHNT, CDR2 YYREEE, per germline (reference sequence). CDR3 length: 14 residues. V shed 4 bases and J shed 6 bases, with 17 bases lying between them. The CDR3 region is CASSNRVDQGEQYF. The CDR3 bases are TGTGCCAGCAGCAACCGGGTTGATCAAGGCGAGCAGTACTTC.